These 3 T cell receptor beta chains were sequenced from one sample in a study of regulatory T cells in long-lasting Graves disease. The time point: newly diagnosed GD, antithyroid drugs for less than 3 months. Extracted RNA from PBMCs served as the source of the TCR library. The TCR beta library used iRepertoire HTBI primers with Arm-PCR amplification of CDR3. TCRdb reprocessed the multiplex PCR reads via MiXCR and lists one record per CDR3 protein. This table holds 440,000 or so distinct CDR3 sequences, 15% found once. The same sample was also studied in work on T cells in Graves' hyperthyroidism and ophthalmopathy.

The sequences come from peripheral blood mononuclear cells (PBMCs), collected at new diagnosis, from a patient treated with antithyroid drugs. Receptor source: a woman in her 30s with Graves disease.

About this clonotype itself: This likely stems from a read error, as it lies one base from a far larger clone. The chain joins TRBV9 to TRBJ2-3, with 11 bases identical to TRBD2. Looked up from germline, CDR1 is SGDLS and CDR2 is YYNGEE. CDR3 length: 15 residues. The CDR3 loop is CASSSGTSGTDTLYF. Written as DNA, the CDR3 is TGTGCCAGCAGTTCCGGGACTAGCGGCACAGATACGCTGTATTTT.

There are a few counts of this clonotype. V usage is TRBV7-9 and J usage is TRBJ2-7; D is unclear. The CDR3 is 12 amino acids. CDR1 is SEHNR and CDR2 is FQNEAQ in the germline V gene (reference sequence). V dropped 3 bases and J dropped 6 bases, with 9 bases sitting between them. CDR3 nucleotides: TGTGCCAGCAGCTTCCAGGAAAGCGAGCAGTACTTC. This codes for CASSFQESEQYF.

The chain combines TRBV20-1 with TRBJ1-3, with 9 bases lining up with TRBD1. The germline CDR1 and CDR2 sequences are DFQATT and SNEGSKA (reference sequence). The CDR3 has 14 amino acids. V lost 6 bases to trimming and J lost 4 bases; unmatched junction nucleotides: 7. CDR3 nucleotide sequence: TGCAGTGCCCGACAGGGGGTGGCGGGAAACACCATATATTTT. Amino acid sequence: CSARQGVAGNTIYF.